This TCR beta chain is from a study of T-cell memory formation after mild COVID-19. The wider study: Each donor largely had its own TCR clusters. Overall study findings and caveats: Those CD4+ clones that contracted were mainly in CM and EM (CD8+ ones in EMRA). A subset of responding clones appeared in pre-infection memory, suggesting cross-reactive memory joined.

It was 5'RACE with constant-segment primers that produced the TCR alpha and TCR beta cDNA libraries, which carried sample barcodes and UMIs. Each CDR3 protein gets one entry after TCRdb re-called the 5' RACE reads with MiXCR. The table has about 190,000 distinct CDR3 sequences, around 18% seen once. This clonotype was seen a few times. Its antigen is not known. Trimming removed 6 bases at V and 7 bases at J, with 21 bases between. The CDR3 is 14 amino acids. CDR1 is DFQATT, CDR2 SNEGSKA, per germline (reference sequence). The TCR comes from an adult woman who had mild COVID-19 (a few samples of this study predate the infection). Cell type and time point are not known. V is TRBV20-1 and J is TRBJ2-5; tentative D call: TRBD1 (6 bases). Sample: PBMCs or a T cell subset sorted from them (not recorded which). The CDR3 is CSAYFRDKQGTQYF. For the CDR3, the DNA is TGCAGTGCATATTTTCGGGACAAGCAGGGGACCCAGTACTTC.